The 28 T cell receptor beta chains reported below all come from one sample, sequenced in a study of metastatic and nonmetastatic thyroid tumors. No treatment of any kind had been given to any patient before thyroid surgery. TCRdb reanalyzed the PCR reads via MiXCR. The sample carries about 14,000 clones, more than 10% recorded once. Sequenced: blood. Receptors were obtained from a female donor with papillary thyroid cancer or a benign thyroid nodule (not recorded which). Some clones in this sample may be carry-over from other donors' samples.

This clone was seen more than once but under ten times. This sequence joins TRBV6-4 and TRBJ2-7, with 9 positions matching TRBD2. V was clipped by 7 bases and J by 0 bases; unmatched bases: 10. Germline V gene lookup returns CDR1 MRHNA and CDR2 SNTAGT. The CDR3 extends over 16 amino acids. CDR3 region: CASNRVLAGHSYEQYF. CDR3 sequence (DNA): TGTGCCAGCAATAGGGTTCTAGCGGGGCACTCCTACGAGCAGTACTTC.

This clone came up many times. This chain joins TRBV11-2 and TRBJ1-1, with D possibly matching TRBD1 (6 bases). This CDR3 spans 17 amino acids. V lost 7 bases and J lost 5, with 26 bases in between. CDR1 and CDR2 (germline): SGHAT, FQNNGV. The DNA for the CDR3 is TGTGCCAGCACCCTCCCCGGGGGGCGGGGGTTAAGTACTGAAGCTTTCTTT. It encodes CASTLPGGRGLSTEAFF.

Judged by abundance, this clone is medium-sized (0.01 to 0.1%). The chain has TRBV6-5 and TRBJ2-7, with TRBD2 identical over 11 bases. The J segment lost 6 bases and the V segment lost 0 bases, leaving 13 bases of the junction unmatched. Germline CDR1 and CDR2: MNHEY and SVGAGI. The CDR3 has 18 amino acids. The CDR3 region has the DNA TGTGCCAGCAGTTACTCCCCGGGACTAGCGGCCCAAGGGGGCGAGCAGTACTTC. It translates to CASSYSPGLAAQGGEQYF.

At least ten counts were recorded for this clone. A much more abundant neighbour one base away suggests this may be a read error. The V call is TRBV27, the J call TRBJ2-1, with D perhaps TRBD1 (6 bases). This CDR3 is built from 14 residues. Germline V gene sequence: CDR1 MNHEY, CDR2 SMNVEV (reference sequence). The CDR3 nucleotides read TGTGCCAGCGGTTTGGGGGCCATGAAAAATGAGCAGTTCTTC. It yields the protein CASGLGAMKNEQFF.

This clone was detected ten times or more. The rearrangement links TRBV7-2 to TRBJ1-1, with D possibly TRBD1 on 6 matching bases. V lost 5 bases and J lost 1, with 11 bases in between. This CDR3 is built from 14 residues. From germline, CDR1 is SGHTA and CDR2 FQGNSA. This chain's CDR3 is CASSLGGENTEAFF. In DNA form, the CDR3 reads TGTGCCAGCAGCCTAGGGGGGGAGAACACTGAAGCTTTCTTT. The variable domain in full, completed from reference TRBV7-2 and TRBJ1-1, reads GAGVSQSPSNKVTEKGKDVELRCDPISGHTALYWYRQSLGQGLEFLIYFQGNSAPDKSGLPSDRFSAERTGGSVSTLTIQRTQQEDSAVYLCASSLGGENTEAFFGQGTRLTVV.

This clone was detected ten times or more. The CDR3 DNA reads as TGTGCCAGCAGCACACTCGACAGGTCGAATGAGCAGTTCTTC. Translated: CASSTLDRSNEQFF. The genes are TRBV11-2 and TRBJ2-1, with D perhaps matching TRBD1 (6 bases). The CDR3 sequence is 14 residues long. V was cut by 5 bases and J by 7 bases, with 15 bases left in between. From germline, CDR1 is SGHAT and CDR2 FQNNGV.

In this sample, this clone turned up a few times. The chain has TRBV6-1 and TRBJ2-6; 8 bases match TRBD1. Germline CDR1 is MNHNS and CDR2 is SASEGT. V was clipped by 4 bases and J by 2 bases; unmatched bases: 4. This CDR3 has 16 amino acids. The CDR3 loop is CASSGTGGPGANVLTF. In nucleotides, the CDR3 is TGTGCCAGCAGTGGTACAGGGGGGCCTGGGGCCAACGTCCTGACTTTC.

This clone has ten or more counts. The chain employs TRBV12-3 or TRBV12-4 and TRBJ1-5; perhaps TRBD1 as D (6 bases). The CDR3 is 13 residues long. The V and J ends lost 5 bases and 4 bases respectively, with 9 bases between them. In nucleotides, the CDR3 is TGTGCCAGCAGTAGACAGGAAAATCAGCCCCAGCATTTT. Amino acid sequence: CASSRQENQPQHF.

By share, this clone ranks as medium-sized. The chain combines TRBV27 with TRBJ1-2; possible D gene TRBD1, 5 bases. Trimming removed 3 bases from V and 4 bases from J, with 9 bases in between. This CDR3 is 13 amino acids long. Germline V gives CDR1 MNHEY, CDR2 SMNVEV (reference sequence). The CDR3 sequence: CASSFQGGYGYTF. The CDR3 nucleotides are TGTGCCAGCAGTTTCCAGGGTGGCTATGGCTACACCTTC.

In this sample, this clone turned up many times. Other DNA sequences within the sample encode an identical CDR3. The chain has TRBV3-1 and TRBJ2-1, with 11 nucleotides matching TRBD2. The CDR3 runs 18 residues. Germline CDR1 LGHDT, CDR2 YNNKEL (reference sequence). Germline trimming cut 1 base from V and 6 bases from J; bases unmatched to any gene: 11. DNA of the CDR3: TGTGCCAGCAGCCAAGGCGGCGTAGCGGGGGGGCCCGGCAATGAGCAGTTCTTC. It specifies CASSQGGVAGGPGNEQFF.

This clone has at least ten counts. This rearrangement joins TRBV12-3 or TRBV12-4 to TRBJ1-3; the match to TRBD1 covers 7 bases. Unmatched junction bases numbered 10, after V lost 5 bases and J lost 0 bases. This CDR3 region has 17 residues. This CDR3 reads CASSPGGGVSSGNTIYF. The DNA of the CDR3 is TGTGCCAGCAGTCCAGGGGGAGGGGTGAGCTCTGGAAACACCATATATTTT.

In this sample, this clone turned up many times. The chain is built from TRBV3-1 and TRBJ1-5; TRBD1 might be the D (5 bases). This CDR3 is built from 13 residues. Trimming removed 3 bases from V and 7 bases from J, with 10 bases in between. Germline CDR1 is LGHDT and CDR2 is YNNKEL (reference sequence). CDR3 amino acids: CASSQTTGQPQHF. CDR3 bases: TGTGCCAGCAGCCAGACAACAGGCCAGCCCCAGCATTTT.

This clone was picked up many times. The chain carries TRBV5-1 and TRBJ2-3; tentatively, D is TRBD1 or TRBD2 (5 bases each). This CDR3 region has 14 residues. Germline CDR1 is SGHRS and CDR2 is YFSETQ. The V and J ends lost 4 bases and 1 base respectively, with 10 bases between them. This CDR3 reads CASSRDGGTDTQYF. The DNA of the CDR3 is TGCGCCAGCAGCAGGGACGGAGGCACAGATACGCAGTATTTT.

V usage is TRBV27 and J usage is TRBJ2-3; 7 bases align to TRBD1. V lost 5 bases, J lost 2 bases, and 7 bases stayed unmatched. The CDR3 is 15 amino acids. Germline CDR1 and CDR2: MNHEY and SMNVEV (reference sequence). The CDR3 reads CASSPGTAHTDTQYF. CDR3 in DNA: TGTGCCAGCAGTCCCGGGACAGCTCACACAGATACGCAGTATTTT.

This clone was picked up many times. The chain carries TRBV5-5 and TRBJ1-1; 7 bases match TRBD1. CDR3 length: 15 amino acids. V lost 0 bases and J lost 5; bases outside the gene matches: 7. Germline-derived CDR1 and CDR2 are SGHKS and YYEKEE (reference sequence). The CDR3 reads CASSLEGGAWTEAFF. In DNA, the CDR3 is TGTGCCAGCAGCTTGGAAGGGGGCGCTTGGACTGAAGCTTTCTTT. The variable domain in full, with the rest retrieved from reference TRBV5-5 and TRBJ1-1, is DAGVTQSPTHLIKTRGQQVTLRCSPISGHKSVSWYQQVLGQGPQFIFQYYEKEERGRGNFPDRFSARQFPNYSSELNVNALLLGDSALYLCASSLEGGAWTEAFFGQGTRLTVV.

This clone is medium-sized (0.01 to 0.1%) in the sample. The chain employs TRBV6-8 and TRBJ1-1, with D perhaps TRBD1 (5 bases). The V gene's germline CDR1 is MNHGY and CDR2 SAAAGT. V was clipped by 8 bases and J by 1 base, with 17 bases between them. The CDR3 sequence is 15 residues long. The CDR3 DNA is TGTGCCAGCCGCACCTCCAGGGTGGGGAACACTGAAGCTTTCTTT. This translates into CASRTSRVGNTEAFF.

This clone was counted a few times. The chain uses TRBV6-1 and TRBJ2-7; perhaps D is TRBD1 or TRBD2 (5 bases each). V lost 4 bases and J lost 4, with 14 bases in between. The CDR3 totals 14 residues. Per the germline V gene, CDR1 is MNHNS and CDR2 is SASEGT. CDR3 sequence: CASSGGKARYEQYF. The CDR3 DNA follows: TGTGCCAGCAGTGGGGGGAAAGCGAGATACGAGCAGTACTTC.

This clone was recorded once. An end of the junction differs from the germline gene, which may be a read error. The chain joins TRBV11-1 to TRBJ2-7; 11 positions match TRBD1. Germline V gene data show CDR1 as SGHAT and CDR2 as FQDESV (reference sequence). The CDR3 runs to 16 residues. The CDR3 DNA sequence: TGTGCCAGCAGCTTGATCGGGACAGGGGGGAGTCAAGAGCAGCACTTC. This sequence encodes CASSLIGTGGSQEQHF.

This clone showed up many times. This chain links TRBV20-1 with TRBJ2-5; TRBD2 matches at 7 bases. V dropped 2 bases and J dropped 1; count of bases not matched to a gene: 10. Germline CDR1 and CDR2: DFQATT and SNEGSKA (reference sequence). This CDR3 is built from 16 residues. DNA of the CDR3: TGCAGTGCTAGATCGGGTCCAGCGGGGCGCCAAGAGACCCAGTACTTC. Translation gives CSARSGPAGRQETQYF.

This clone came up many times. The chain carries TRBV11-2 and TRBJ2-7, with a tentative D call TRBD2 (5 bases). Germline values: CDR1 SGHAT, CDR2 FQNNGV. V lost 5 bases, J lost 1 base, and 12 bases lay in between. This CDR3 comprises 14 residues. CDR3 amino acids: CASSPGFSSYEQYF. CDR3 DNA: TGTGCCAGCAGCCCGGGATTCTCATCCTACGAGCAGTACTTC. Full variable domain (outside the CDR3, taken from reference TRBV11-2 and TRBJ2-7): EAGVAQSPRYKIIEKRQSVAFWCNPISGHATLYWYQQILGQGPKLLIQFQNNGVVDDSQLPKDRFSAERLKGVDSTLKIQPAKLEDSAVYLCASSPGFSSYEQYFGPGTRLTVT.

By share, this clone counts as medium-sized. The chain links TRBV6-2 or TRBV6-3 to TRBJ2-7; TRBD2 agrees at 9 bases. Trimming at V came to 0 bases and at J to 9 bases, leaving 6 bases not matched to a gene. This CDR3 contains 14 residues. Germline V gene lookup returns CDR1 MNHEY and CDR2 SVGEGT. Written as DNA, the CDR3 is TGTGCCAGCAGTTACTCGGCTAGCGGGGTAAGGCAGTACTTC. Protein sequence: CASSYSASGVRQYF.

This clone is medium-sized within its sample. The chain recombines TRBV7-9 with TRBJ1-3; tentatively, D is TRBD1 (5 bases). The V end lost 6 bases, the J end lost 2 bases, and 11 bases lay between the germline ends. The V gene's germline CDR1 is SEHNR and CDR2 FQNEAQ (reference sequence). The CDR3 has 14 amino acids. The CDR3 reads CASSTGGAGNTIYF. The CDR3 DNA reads TGTGCCAGCAGTACCGGGGGAGCTGGAAACACCATATATTTT.

CDR3 amino acids: CASSALAGEDNEQFF. DNA of the CDR3: TGTGCCAGCAGTGCACTAGCGGGGGAAGACAATGAGCAGTTCTTC. The rearrangement links TRBV6-1 to TRBJ2-1, with 11 nucleotides matching TRBD2. V lost 4 bases and J lost 5; bases outside the gene matches: 4. Germline CDR1 and CDR2: MNHNS and SASEGT. The length of the CDR3 is 15 residues.

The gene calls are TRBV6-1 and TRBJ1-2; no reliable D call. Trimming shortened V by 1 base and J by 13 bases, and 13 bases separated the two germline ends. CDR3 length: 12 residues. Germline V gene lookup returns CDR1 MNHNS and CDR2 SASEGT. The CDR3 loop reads CASSEGTLCCTF. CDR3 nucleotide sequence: TGTGCCAGCAGTGAAGGGACGCTTTGCTGCACCTTC.

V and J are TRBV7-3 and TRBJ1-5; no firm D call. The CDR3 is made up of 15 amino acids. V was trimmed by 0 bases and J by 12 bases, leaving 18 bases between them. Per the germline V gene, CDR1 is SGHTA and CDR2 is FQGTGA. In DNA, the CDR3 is TGTGCCAGCAGCTTAACAGGAAGAGGCGATCGGCTCCAGCATTTT. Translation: CASSLTGRGDRLQHF.

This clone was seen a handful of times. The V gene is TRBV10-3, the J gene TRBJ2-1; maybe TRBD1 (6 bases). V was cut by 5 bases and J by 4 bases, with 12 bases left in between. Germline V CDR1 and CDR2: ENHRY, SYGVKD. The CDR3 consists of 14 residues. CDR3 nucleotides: TGTGCCATCAGTCAGGGGATGGTTTACAATGAGCAGTTCTTC. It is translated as CAISQGMVYNEQFF.

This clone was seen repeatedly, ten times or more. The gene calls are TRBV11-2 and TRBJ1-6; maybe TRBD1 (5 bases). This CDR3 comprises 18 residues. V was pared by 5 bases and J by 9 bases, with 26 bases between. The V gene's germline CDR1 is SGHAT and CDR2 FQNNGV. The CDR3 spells CASSQTGDRLLIASPLHF. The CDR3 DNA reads TGTGCCAGCAGCCAAACCGGGGACCGTCTTTTAATTGCTTCACCCCTCCACTTT.

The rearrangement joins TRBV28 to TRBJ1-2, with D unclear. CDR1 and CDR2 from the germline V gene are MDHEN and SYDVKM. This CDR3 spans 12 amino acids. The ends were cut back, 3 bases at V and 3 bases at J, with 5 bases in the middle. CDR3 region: CASSFYDYGYTF. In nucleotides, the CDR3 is TGTGCCAGCAGTTTTTATGACTATGGCTACACCTTC.